What follows are 16 T cell receptor beta chains derived from one specimen sequenced in a study of OX40 agonist ivuxolimab in advanced cancers. The table came from immunoSEQ multiplex PCR; TCRdb's copy has only in-frame clones and leaves some out. The sample lists some 42,000 clones, roughly nine tenths occurring once. The sample was CD4+ or CD8+ T cells sorted from blood, taken in a trial of the OX40 agonist ivuxolimab. These receptors were taken from an adult with an advanced solid tumor such as melanoma, head and neck, liver or kidney cancer.

The chain joins TRBV5-1 to TRBJ2-7; D could derive from TRBD1 or TRBD2 (5 bases each). Trimming took off 5 bases at V and 4 bases at J, with 19 bases between the two ends. The CDR3 has 15 residues. Germline CDR1 and CDR2: SGHRS and YFSETQ. CDR3 nucleotides: TGCGCCAGCAGGTGGGGCCCGGACTCAGAGTACGAGCAGTACTTC. Translated: CASRWGPDSEYEQYF.

A single count supports this clone. This sequence joins TRBV6-1 and TRBJ2-7, with 10 bases that match TRBD2. After removal of 6 bases from V and 1 base from J, the junction contained 3 bases not matched to a gene. The CDR3 length is 14 residues. CDR1 and CDR2 (germline): MNHNS, SASEGT. CDR3 in DNA: TGTGCCAGCAGAGGACTAGCGGTTTCCTACGAGCAGTACTTC. Amino acid sequence: CASRGLAVSYEQYF.

This chain connects TRBV27 to TRBJ2-5; possible D gene TRBD2, 6 bases. CDR3 length equals 15 residues. Looked up from germline, CDR1 is MNHEY and CDR2 is SMNVEV (reference sequence). V was cut by 5 bases and J by 2 bases, with 15 bases left in between. The CDR3 spells CASSLSGLRQETQYF. Here the CDR3 DNA reads TGTGCCAGCAGTCTCTCGGGACTGCGGCAAGAGACCCAGTACTTC.

The chain combines TRBV28 with TRBJ2-7, with 8 positions matching TRBD2. This CDR3 region has 14 residues. CDR1 is MDHEN and CDR2 is SYDVKM in the germline V gene. The V gene end was trimmed by 6 bases and the J gene end by 6 bases; junction bases not matched to a gene: 10. The CDR3 coding sequence is TGTGCCAGCAGCGGGGGGGCAGGGTCTAGCGAGCAGTACTTC. As protein: CASSGGAGSSEQYF.

The rearrangement links TRBV25-1 to TRBJ1-2; D not certain. V gave up 1 base and J gave up 3 bases, with 6 bases separating them. The CDR3 extends over 13 amino acids. The germline V gene encodes CDR1 MGHDK and CDR2 SYGVNS. The CDR3: CASSESGYYGYTF. The CDR3 DNA reads TGTGCCAGCAGTGAATCAGGTTACTATGGCTACACCTTC.

The chain is built from TRBV7-2 and TRBJ1-2; no definite D call. The CDR3 is 16 residues long. The V end was cut by 0 bases, the J end by 6 bases, with 17 bases between. CDR1 SGHTA and CDR2 FQGNSA come from the germline V gene. The CDR3 spells CASSLARAVPIHGYTF. In nucleotides, the CDR3 is TGTGCCAGCAGCTTAGCGAGGGCAGTACCGATTCATGGCTACACCTTC.

This CDR3 is CASSLLQGTFGNTIYF. The CDR3 DNA reads TGTGCCAGCAGCTTACTACAGGGAACTTTTGGAAACACCATATATTTT. The chain recombines TRBV7-8 with TRBJ1-3; D may be TRBD1 (6 bases). The ends were cut back, 2 bases at V and 3 bases at J, with 14 bases in the middle. The length of the CDR3 is 16 residues. CDR1 and CDR2 (germline): SGHVS, FQNEAQ.

This rearrangement joins TRBV29-1 to TRBJ1-1, with unresolved D. Trimming shortened V by 4 bases and J by 5 bases, and 14 bases separated the two germline ends. Germline CDR1 SQVTM, CDR2 ANQGSEA. The CDR3 spans 13 residues. The CDR3 sequence: CSVAPLVGTEAFF. CDR3 DNA sequence: TGCAGCGTTGCCCCCCTAGTAGGAACTGAAGCTTTCTTT.

This sequence joins TRBV6-1 and TRBJ2-1; no definite D call. CDR1 and CDR2 from the germline V gene are MNHNS and SASEGT. V shed 2 bases and J shed 0 bases, with 11 bases lying between them. This CDR3 is 16 amino acids long. CDR3 bases: TGTGCCAGCAGTGAAATGGCTATGAGCTCCTACAATGAGCAGTTCTTC. This gives the protein CASSEMAMSSYNEQFF.

The chain uses TRBV30 and TRBJ2-1, with 7 nucleotides matching TRBD2. CDR1 and CDR2 from the germline V gene are GTSNPN and SVGIG (reference sequence). The junction had 7 bases not matched to a gene; V was cut back by 3 bases and J by 8 bases. The CDR3 has 13 residues. CDR3 in amino acids: CAWRFRGSDEQFF. In DNA, the CDR3 is TGTGCCTGGAGGTTTCGCGGGAGTGATGAGCAGTTCTTC. The variable domain in full, with the rest retrieved from reference TRBV30 and TRBJ2-1, is SQTIHQWPATLVQPVGSPLSLECTVEGTSNPNLYWYRQAAGRGLQLLFYSVGIGQISSEVPQNLSASRPQDRQFILSSKKLLLSDSGFYLCAWRFRGSDEQFFGPGTRLTVL.

This clone was seen a single time. The chain links TRBV7-2 to TRBJ1-3, with 7 bases lining up with TRBD1. CDR3 length equals 15 residues. Germline assignment: CDR1 SGHTA and CDR2 FQGNSA. V lost 5 bases, J lost 3 bases, and 7 bases stayed unmatched. CDR3 coding DNA: TGTGCCAGCAGCCGACAGGGAGATAATGGAAACACCATATATTTT. This codes for CASSRQGDNGNTIYF.

The gene calls are TRBV2 and TRBJ2-4; D gene uncertain. Germline V gene data show CDR1 as SNHLY and CDR2 as FYNNEI. The V end was cut by 8 bases, the J end by 0 bases, with 8 bases between. The length of the CDR3 is 13 residues. CDR3 in amino acids: CASCGVAKNIQYF. Here the CDR3 DNA reads TGTGCCAGCTGTGGGGTAGCCAAAAACATTCAGTACTTC. The variable domain in full, with the rest retrieved from reference TRBV2 and TRBJ2-4, is EPEVTQTPSHQVTQMGQEVILRCVPISNHLYFYWYRQILGQKVEFLVSFYNNEISEKSEIFDDQFSVERPDGSNFTLKIRSTKLEDSAMYFCASCGVAKNIQYFGAGTRLSVL.

The chain links TRBV30 to TRBJ2-3; 9 positions match TRBD1. V trimming: 4 bases; J trimming: 0 bases; junction bases outside the gene matches: 8. Germline loops: CDR1 GTSNPN, CDR2 SVGIG (reference sequence). The CDR3 extends over 16 amino acids. CDR3 sequence (DNA): TGTGCCTGGATCCCGGGACAGGGCGGGAGCACAGATACGCAGTATTTT. Protein sequence: CAWIPGQGGSTDTQYF.

V gene TRBV7-8 combines with J gene TRBJ1-6, with TRBD1 matching 7 bases. Per germline, CDR1 SGHVS and CDR2 FQNEAQ. The V and J ends lost 5 bases and 9 bases, in that order; junction bases with no gene match: 13. The CDR3 covers 16 residues. This chain's CDR3 is CASSTWDSGRFSPLHF. The CDR3 DNA sequence: TGTGCCAGCAGCACCTGGGACAGCGGACGGTTTTCACCCCTCCACTTT.

The genes are TRBV6-1 and TRBJ2-4; TRBD2 might be the D (5 bases). Germline V gives CDR1 MNHNS, CDR2 SASEGT. V gave up 6 bases and J gave up 4 bases, with 13 bases separating them. The CDR3 is 14 amino acids. The CDR3 loop is CASSPDGEKNIQYF. CDR3 bases: TGTGCCAGCAGCCCAGACGGGGAAAAAAACATTCAGTACTTC.

The CDR3 sequence: CASISSFFVGKTQYF. The CDR3 DNA reads TGTGCCAGCATCTCCAGCTTTTTTGTCGGGAAGACCCAGTACTTC. The V and J genes are TRBV11-2 and TRBJ2-5; maybe TRBD2 (5 bases). This CDR3 region has 15 residues. The germline V and J ends were trimmed by 7 bases and 6 bases, with 21 bases remaining between them. From germline, CDR1 is SGHAT and CDR2 FQNNGV. The complete variable domain, with remaining parts taken from reference TRBV11-2 and TRBJ2-5, reads EAGVAQSPRYKIIEKRQSVAFWCNPISGHATLYWYQQILGQGPKLLIQFQNNGVVDDSQLPKDRFSAERLKGVDSTLKIQPAKLEDSAVYLCASISSFFVGKTQYFGPGTRLLVL.